The clone carrying this TCR beta chain was picked up many times. The target antigen is unknown. Time point indicated: pre-sensitization, week 0. Treatment reported: therapeutic diphenylcyclopropenone sensitization with weekly scalp DPC. Each patch-test visit's blood sample preceded patch application. The study drew its donors from alopecia patients who were 18 to 70 years old and suitable for DPC. The total RNA was obtained from whole blood that was not fractionated. TCRdb re-called the RACE reads through MiXCR, storing one row per CDR3 protein. The sample contains roughly 380,000 distinct CDR3 sequences, 5.1% of which appear only once. The sample comes from a study of human T cells and chemical hapten exposure. The junction had 2 bases not matched to a gene; V was cut back by 4 bases and J by 1 base. The CDR3 spans 14 residues. Points from the study as a whole: No change in TCRs above 1 in 1000 frequency was produced by DPC sensitization.

Sample: whole blood, taken in connection with sensitization to the hapten diphenylcyclopropenone (DPC). The receptor comes from a woman aged 45-60 years with alopecia areata. Some clones in this sample may be carry-over from other donors' samples. The chain employs TRBV12-3 or TRBV12-4 and TRBJ1-1; 8 nucleotides line up with TRBD1. CDR3 in amino acids: CASSSQGGNTEAFF. The CDR3 DNA follows: TGTGCCAGCAGTTCACAGGGGGGGAACACTGAAGCTTTCTTT.